This T cell receptor (beta chain) was recovered during a study of T cells in Graves' hyperthyroidism and ophthalmopathy. Study results and limitations: Also found in blood were most expanded thyroid clonotypes above 0.001. It was a median around 6 months before onset that the model predicted ophthalmopathy.

The study excluded patients with uncontrolled infection, other autoimmune disease, pregnancy or lactation. Amplification yielded TCR beta CDR3 regions, with RNA transcripts as the source. TCR CDR3 underwent first-round RT-PCR with the HTBI primer set. TCRdb recomputed calls from the multiplex PCR reads with MiXCR, one row per CDR3 protein. The table lists about 500,000 distinct CDR3 sequences, over 35% of them singletons. This clonotype has a count of ten or more. Its target is not known. The germline V gene has CDR1 MDHEN and CDR2 SYDVKM. Trimming at V came to 4 bases and at J to 3 bases, leaving 7 bases not matched to a gene. The CDR3 has 15 residues.

This receptor was obtained from an adult woman with Graves' disease, either hyperthyroidism or ophthalmopathy (not recorded which). The sequenced material came from peripheral blood or thyroid tissue (not recorded which). The chain uses TRBV28 and TRBJ1-2; 8 nucleotides line up with TRBD1. CDR3 region: CASSSGQARDYGYTF. The DNA for the CDR3 is TGTGCCAGCAGTTCGGGACAGGCGCGGGACTATGGCTACACCTTC.